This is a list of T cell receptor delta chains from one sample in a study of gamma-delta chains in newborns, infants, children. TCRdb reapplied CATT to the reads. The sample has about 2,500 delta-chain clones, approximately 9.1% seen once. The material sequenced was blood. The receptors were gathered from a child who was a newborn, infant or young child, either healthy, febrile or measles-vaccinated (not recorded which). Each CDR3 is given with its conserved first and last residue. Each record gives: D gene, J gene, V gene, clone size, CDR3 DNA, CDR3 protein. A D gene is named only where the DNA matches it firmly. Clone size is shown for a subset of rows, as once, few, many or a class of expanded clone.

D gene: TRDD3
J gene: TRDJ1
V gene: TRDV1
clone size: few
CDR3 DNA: TGTGCTCTTGGGGAACTCGCTACAATTTCTACTGGGGGATACTTACGACGCGAGTACACCGATAAACTCATCTTT
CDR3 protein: CALGELATISTGGYLRREYTDKLIF

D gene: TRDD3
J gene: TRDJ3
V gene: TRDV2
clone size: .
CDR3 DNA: TGTGCCACCGTGAGTACTGGGGGATACGGCCTAAGCTCCTGGGGCACCCGACAGATGTTTTTC
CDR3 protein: CATVSTGGYGLSSWGTRQMFF

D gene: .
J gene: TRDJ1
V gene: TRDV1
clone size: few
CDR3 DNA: TGTGCTCTTGGGGAACCCACCCCTAACTACCCCGATAAACTCATCTTT
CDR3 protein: CALGEPTPNYPDKLIF

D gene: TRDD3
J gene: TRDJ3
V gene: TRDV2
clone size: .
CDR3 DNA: TGTGCCATACTGGGGGGTACGAGCTCCTGGGACACCCGACAGATGTTTTTC
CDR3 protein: CAILGGTSSWDTRQMFF

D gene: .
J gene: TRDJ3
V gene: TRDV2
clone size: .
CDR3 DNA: TGTGCCACCGAGGGACCCAACCCCTTTTCCTGGGACACCCGACAGATGTTTTTC
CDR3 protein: CATEGPNPFSWDTRQMFF

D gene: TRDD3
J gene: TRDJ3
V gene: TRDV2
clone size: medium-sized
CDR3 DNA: TGTGCCTGTGACACCGTAGGCTGGGGGAGCTCCTGGGACACCCGACAGATGTTTTTC
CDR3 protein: CACDTVGWGSSWDTRQMFF

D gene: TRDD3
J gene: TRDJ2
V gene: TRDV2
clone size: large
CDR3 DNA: TGTGCCTGTGAACCACTGGGGGATACAGCACAACTCTTCTTT
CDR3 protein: CACEPLGDTAQLFF

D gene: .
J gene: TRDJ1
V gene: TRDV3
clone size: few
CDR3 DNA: TGTGCCTTTAGCGGATACCCACTCCGCACCGATAAACTCATCTTT
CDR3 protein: CAFSGYPLRTDKLIF

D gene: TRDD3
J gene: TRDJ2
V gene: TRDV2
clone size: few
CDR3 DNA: TGTGCCATACTGGGGGATACTTTGACAGCCCAACTCTTCTTT
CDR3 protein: CAILGDTLTAQLFF

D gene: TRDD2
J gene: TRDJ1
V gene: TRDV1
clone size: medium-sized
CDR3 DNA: TGTGCTCTTGGGTCTTCCTACGCCGGATACAGGGGCCTTTACACCGATAAACTCATCTTT
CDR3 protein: CALGSSYAGYRGLYTDKLIF

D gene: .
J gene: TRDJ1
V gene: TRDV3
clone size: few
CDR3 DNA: TGTGCCTTTCGTCGTTCGTTCCCTGGGCCCGGGGGACACATCCACACCGATAAACTCATCTTT
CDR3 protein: CAFRRSFPGPGGHIHTDKLIF

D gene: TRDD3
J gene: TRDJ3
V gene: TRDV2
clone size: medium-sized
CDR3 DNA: TGTGCCTGTGACAAAATACTGGGGGATACCTGGGACACCCGACAGATGTTTTTC
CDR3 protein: CACDKILGDTWDTRQMFF

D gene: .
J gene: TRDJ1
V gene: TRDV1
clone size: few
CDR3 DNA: TGTGCTCTTGGGGATAACCGTCCTACGAACAATTACGACAGACCCCGGCACACCGATAAACTCATCTTT
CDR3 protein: CALGDNRPTNNYDRPRHTDKLIF

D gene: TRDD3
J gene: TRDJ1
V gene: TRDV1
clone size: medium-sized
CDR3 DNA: TGTGCTCTTGGACCTGATTACGCGTACTGGGGGATACGAGAGTACACCGATAAACTCATCTTT
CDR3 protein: CALGPDYAYWGIREYTDKLIF

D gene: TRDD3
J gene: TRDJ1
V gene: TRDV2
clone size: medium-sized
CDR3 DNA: TGTGCCTGTGACACGCTTTTACTGGGGGATACGCTGTCCACCGATAAACTCATCTTT
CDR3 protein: CACDTLLLGDTLSTDKLIF

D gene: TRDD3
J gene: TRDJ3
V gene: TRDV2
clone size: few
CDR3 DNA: TGTGCCTGTGACGTACTGGGGGATACGCGCTCCTGGGACACCCGACAGATGTTTTTC
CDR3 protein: CACDVLGDTRSWDTRQMFF

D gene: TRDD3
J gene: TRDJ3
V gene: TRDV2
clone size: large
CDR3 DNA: TGTGCCTGTGACAACGTACTGGGGGGCTCCTGGGACACCCGACAGATGTTTTTC
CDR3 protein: CACDNVLGGSWDTRQMFF

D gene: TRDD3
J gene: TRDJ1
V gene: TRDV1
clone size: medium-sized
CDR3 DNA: TGTGCTCTTGGGGAGCCTAAAACTGGAGCTACTGGGGACACCGATAAACTCATCTTT
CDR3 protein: CALGEPKTGATGDTDKLIF

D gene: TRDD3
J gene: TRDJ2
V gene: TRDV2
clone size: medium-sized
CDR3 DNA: TGTGCCTGTGATTCACTGGGGGATAAGACAGCACAACTCTTCTTT
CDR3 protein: CACDSLGDKTAQLFF

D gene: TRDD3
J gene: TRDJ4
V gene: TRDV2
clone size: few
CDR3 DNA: TGTGCCTGTGACACGGGCCCATATGGGGGATACTCGGCCAGACCCCTGATCTTT
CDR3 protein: CACDTGPYGGYSARPLIF

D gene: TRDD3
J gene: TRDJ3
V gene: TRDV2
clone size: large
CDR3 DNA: TGTGCCTGTGACGCAGTACTGGGGGATACGCGCTGGGACACCCGACAGATGTTTTTC
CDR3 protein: CACDAVLGDTRWDTRQMFF

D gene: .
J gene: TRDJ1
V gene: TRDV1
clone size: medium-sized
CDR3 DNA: TGTGCTCTTGGGGAAAACAGGGCAACGAAGGGATACACCGATAAACTCATCTTT
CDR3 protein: CALGENRATKGYTDKLIF

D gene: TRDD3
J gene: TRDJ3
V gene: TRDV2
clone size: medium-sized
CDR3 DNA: TGTGCCTGTGACAACTTGGGGGACTCCTGGGACACCCGACAGATGTTTTTC
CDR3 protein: CACDNLGDSWDTRQMFF